These 22 T cell receptor beta chains were all obtained from the same sample, sequenced in a study of shared clonotypes between healthy human individuals. As defined, naive CD8 cells were CD45RO-negative and positively selected for CCR7, with terminally differentiated effector memory CD45RA+ cells excluded. Here immunoSEQ multiplex PCR was the method, and the copy in TCRdb shows in-frame clones only, minus some. The sample carries about 680,000 clones, 90% to 95% recorded once. Sequenced sample: naive CD8+ T cells sorted from blood. Receptors were obtained from a man under 40 in good health.

V gene TRBV2 combines with J gene TRBJ2-7; 8 bases line up with TRBD2. This CDR3 is built from 11 residues. The ends lost 8 bases at V and 3 bases at J; junction bases unmatched: 0. The germline V gene encodes CDR1 SNHLY and CDR2 FYNNEI. CDR3 in amino acids: CASGTSYEQYF. As DNA, the CDR3 is TGTGCCAGCGGGACTAGCTACGAGCAGTACTTC. The full variable domain, in which reference TRBV2 and TRBJ2-7 provide the parts outside the CDR3, is EPEVTQTPSHQVTQMGQEVILRCVPISNHLYFYWYRQILGQKVEFLVSFYNNEISEKSEIFDDQFSVERPDGSNFTLKIRSTKLEDSAMYFCASGTSYEQYFGPGTRLTVT.

The rearrangement joins TRBV4-1 to TRBJ2-1; TRBD2 aligns across 7 bases. Trimming took 1 base from V and 4 from J; bases not matched to a gene: 4. CDR3 size: 15 residues. The germline CDR1 and CDR2 sequences are MGHRA and YSYEKL. The CDR3 reads CASSQVLAEYNEQFF. The CDR3 nucleotides read TGCGCCAGCAGCCAAGTCCTAGCGGAGTACAATGAGCAGTTCTTC.

V is TRBV11-2 and J is TRBJ2-7; D is possibly TRBD2 (5 bases). Germline V gene sequence: CDR1 SGHAT, CDR2 FQNNGV. V lost 7 bases and J 2 bases, leaving 15 bases between the germline ends. The CDR3 covers 14 residues. CDR3 in DNA: TGTGCCAGCACCGTAGCATCCGGGGCCTACGAGCAGTACTTC. Its translation: CASTVASGAYEQYF. The variable domain in full, completed from reference TRBV11-2 and TRBJ2-7, reads EAGVAQSPRYKIIEKRQSVAFWCNPISGHATLYWYQQILGQGPKLLIQFQNNGVVDDSQLPKDRFSAERLKGVDSTLKIQPAKLEDSAVYLCASTVASGAYEQYFGPGTRLTVT.

The chain links TRBV6-1 to TRBJ2-3; no definite D call. V was clipped by 6 bases and J by 11 bases, with 12 bases between them. The CDR3 consists of 11 residues. Germline loops: CDR1 MNHNS, CDR2 SASEGT. The chain's CDR3 is CASRVGKKQYF. The CDR3 DNA reads TGTGCCAGCAGGGTGGGGAAGAAGCAGTATTTT.

The chain links TRBV29-1 to TRBJ2-7, with 8 nucleotides matching TRBD1. V trimming: 2 bases; J trimming: 5 bases; junction bases outside the gene matches: 11. The CDR3 contains 15 residues. Germline V CDR1 and CDR2: SQVTM, ANQGSEA. CDR3 coding DNA: TGCAGCGTTGAACTCCCCACAGGGGGAGGAGACGAGCAGTACTTC. This translates into CSVELPTGGGDEQYF.

This chain links TRBV11-2 with TRBJ2-5, with 9 bases that match TRBD2. V lost 0 bases, J lost 2 bases, and 10 bases stayed unmatched. The CDR3 has 18 amino acids. Germline values: CDR1 SGHAT, CDR2 FQNNGV. The CDR3 coding sequence is TGTGCCAGCAGCTTAGAATCAAGCGGGAGGAGGGTTCAAGAGACCCAGTACTTC. It translates to CASSLESSGRRVQETQYF.

The chain links TRBV4-3 to TRBJ2-3, with 9 bases fitting TRBD1. J gave up 2 bases and V 3 bases, and 12 bases lay outside the gene matches. The CDR3 covers 18 residues. Germline V lookup: CDR1 LGHNA, CDR2 YSLEER. In DNA, the CDR3 is TGCGCCAGCAGCCAGGCTGGGAGGGGGACAGGGTACACAGATACGCAGTATTTT. Its translation: CASSQAGRGTGYTDTQYF.

DNA for the CDR3: TGTGCCAGCAGTGAATCTACAGGGGCCCGCACTGAAGCTTTCTTT. This translates into CASSESTGARTEAFF. The chain uses TRBV7-9 and TRBJ1-1, with 7 nucleotides matching TRBD1. CDR1 SEHNR and CDR2 FQNEAQ come from the germline V gene (reference sequence). The trim removed 6 bases at V and 4 bases at J, leaving 11 bases unmatched. This CDR3 has 15 amino acids. The full variable domain, with the rest looked up from reference TRBV7-9 and TRBJ1-1, is DTGVSQNPRHKITKRGQNVTFRCDPISEHNRLYWYRQTLGQGPEFLTYFQNEAQLEKSRLLSDRFSAERPKGSFSTLEIQRTEQGDSAMYLCASSESTGARTEAFFGQGTRLTVV.

This chain links TRBV5-1 with TRBJ2-4, with D possibly matching TRBD1 (6 bases). Germline CDR1 and CDR2: SGHRS and YFSETQ. V shed 0 bases and J shed 4 bases, with 23 bases lying between them. This CDR3 spans 19 amino acids. DNA for the CDR3: TGCGCCAGCAGCTTGGCGCTGGAGGCCGGGACATGGGGGAAAAACATTCAGTACTTC. Translation: CASSLALEAGTWGKNIQYF. The complete variable domain, with remaining parts taken from reference TRBV5-1 and TRBJ2-4, reads KAGVTQTPRYLIKTRGQQVTLSCSPISGHRSVSWYQQTPGQGLQFLFEYFSETQRNKGNFPGRFSGRQFSNSRSEMNVSTLELGDSALYLCASSLALEAGTWGKNIQYFGAGTRLSVL.

V is TRBV5-1 and J is TRBJ1-5; no firm D call. CDR3 length: 14 residues. Trimming removed 5 bases from V and 4 bases from J, with 13 bases in between. The germline V gene encodes CDR1 SGHRS and CDR2 YFSETQ. The CDR3 region has the DNA TGCGCCAGCAGGGATGAAGGGTTGAATCAGCCCCAGCATTTT. It specifies CASRDEGLNQPQHF.

The V and J genes are TRBV6-5 and TRBJ2-7, with D possibly matching TRBD2 (7 bases). This CDR3 is built from 16 residues. The V gene lost 2 bases and the J gene lost 2 bases, with 16 bases spanning the gap. Germline CDR1 MNHEY, CDR2 SVGAGI. The CDR3 here is CASSYREGEGPYEQYF. In DNA, the CDR3 is TGTGCCAGCAGTTACAGGGAGGGGGAGGGCCCCTACGAGCAGTACTTC.

The chain uses TRBV27 and TRBJ2-1; TRBD2 agrees at 9 bases. CDR3 length equals 15 residues. CDR1 MNHEY and CDR2 SMNVEV come from the germline V gene (reference sequence). V was pared by 3 bases and J by 7 bases, with 7 bases of the junction left unmatched. The CDR3 DNA is TGTGCCAGCAGTTTGTCTAGCGGGATTTTGAATGAGCAGTTCTTC. This translates into CASSLSSGILNEQFF.

This clone was observed a handful of times. This chain joins TRBV28 and TRBJ2-7; the D call may be TRBD1 or TRBD2 (6 bases each). The germline V gene has CDR1 MDHEN and CDR2 SYDVKM. V was shortened by 4 bases and J by 3 bases, with 13 bases between the two germline ends. The CDR3 runs to 14 residues. CDR3 nucleotide sequence: TGTGCCAGCAGTTCCTCTGGGGGGCGCTACGAGCAGTACTTC. Translating it yields CASSSSGGRYEQYF.

A remark on this clone: This sample includes further DNA sequences coding for the same CDR3. The J gene is TRBJ1-1, the V gene TRBV11-2, with D possibly matching TRBD1 (5 bases). Per germline, CDR1 SGHAT and CDR2 FQNNGV. The CDR3 is 15 residues long. With 1 base removed from V and 0 bases from J, the gap between germline ends came to 9 bases. This CDR3 is CASSLAGRLNTEAFF. Here the CDR3 DNA reads TGTGCCAGCAGCTTAGCAGGGAGGCTGAACACTGAAGCTTTCTTT.

This sequence joins TRBV7-9 and TRBJ2-1; D is ambiguous. There are 16 residues in the CDR3. V gave up 7 bases and J gave up 1 base, with 17 bases separating them. Germline-derived CDR1 and CDR2 are SEHNR and FQNEAQ (reference sequence). As DNA, the CDR3 is TGTGCCAGCAAACATTCGGGCGAAAGGTCCTACAATGAGCAGTTCTTC. This translates into CASKHSGERSYNEQFF.

The chain uses TRBV10-3 and TRBJ2-5; D is perhaps TRBD2 (6 bases). CDR3 length: 14 residues. V lost 0 bases and J lost 5, with 10 bases in between. Germline V CDR1 and CDR2: ENHRY, SYGVKD. CDR3 sequence: CAISESGGAETQYF. The CDR3 DNA follows: TGTGCCATCAGTGAGTCGGGCGGGGCGGAGACCCAGTACTTC.

The count of this clone is one. The CDR3 loop reads CASSPILSSYNEQFF. The CDR3 nucleotides are TGTGCCAGCAGCCCGATACTAAGCTCCTACAATGAGCAGTTCTTC. The rearrangement joins TRBV11-2 to TRBJ2-1; no definite D call. V was shortened by 5 bases and J by 0 bases, with 11 bases between the two germline ends. The CDR3 contains 15 residues. The germline gives CDR1 SGHAT, CDR2 FQNNGV.

In DNA, the CDR3 is TGTGCCAGCAGCGCCATGGGACAGGGGGACGGGGAGCTGTTTTTT. It is translated as CASSAMGQGDGELFF. The chain is built from TRBV9 and TRBJ2-2; 11 bases are a match to TRBD1. J was trimmed by 7 bases and V by 3 bases; bases with no gene match: 5. Germline V gene sequence: CDR1 SGDLS, CDR2 YYNGEE. There are 15 residues in the CDR3.

This clone appeared a single time. The genes are TRBV7-6 and TRBJ2-1; weak D call: TRBD2 (6 bases). The V gene's germline CDR1 is SGHVS and CDR2 FNYEAQ. The CDR3 loop spans 14 amino acids. V was shortened by 5 bases and J by 9 bases, with 17 bases between the two germline ends. The CDR3 loop reads CASSPVLAYGEQFF. CDR3 DNA sequence: TGTGCCAGCAGCCCAGTCCTAGCGTATGGTGAGCAGTTCTTC.

This clone appeared once. The chain joins TRBV5-6 to TRBJ1-1, with unresolved D. CDR1 is SGHDT, CDR2 YYEEEE, per germline. The V end was cut by 0 bases, the J end by 3 bases, with 6 bases between. The CDR3 covers 13 residues. The CDR3 loop is CASSLVGYTEAFF. Here the CDR3 DNA reads TGTGCCAGCAGCTTGGTTGGTTACACTGAAGCTTTCTTT.

The genes are TRBV5-4 and TRBJ2-7; 8 bases are shared with TRBD1. V trimming: 4 bases; J trimming: 2 bases; junction bases outside the gene matches: 5. The CDR3 extends over 14 amino acids. Germline loops: CDR1 SGHNT, CDR2 YYREEE (reference sequence). The CDR3 spells CASSTEGQAYEQYF. For the CDR3, the DNA is TGTGCCAGCAGCACCGAGGGACAGGCCTACGAGCAGTACTTC.

The gene calls are TRBV7-7 and TRBJ2-3; 10 nucleotides align to TRBD1. The germline gives CDR1 SSHAT, CDR2 FNYEAQ (reference sequence). The CDR3 covers 15 residues. V shed 3 bases, J shed 1 base, and the junction held 1 base outside the gene matches. CDR3 protein: CASSFGTGGTDTQYF. In DNA form, the CDR3 reads TGTGCCAGCAGCTTCGGGACAGGGGGCACAGATACGCAGTATTTT.